The 24 T cell receptor beta chains below come from one sample, sequenced in a study of vaccination and CD4 T cells after COVID-19. Treatment reported: approximately nine-day PBMC culture with coronavirus spike peptide pools or control peptides (ViraFEST assay). These receptors are not linked to any known antigen. Cultured CD4+ T-cell DNA underwent Oncomine TCR Beta short-read sequencing. TCRdb ran MiXCR on the PCR reads and lists one entry per CDR3 protein. Of about 14,000 distinct CDR3 sequences listed, around 53% were seen once; the top ten hold roughly 7.6%. Sequenced sample: CD4+ T cells from blood, cultured in vitro. The receptors here all came from a human donor who had recovered from COVID-19.

This sequence joins TRBV20-1 and TRBJ2-1; D is tentatively TRBD1 or TRBD2 (5 bases each). In germline, CDR1 is DFQATT, CDR2 SNEGSKA (reference sequence). V lost 3 bases to trimming and J lost 12 bases, with 12 bases between them. The CDR3 has 11 residues. CDR3 sequence: CSASGGLVQFF. CDR3 nucleotide sequence: TGCAGTGCTAGTGGGGGTCTGGTGCAGTTCTTC.

V and J are TRBV6-1 and TRBJ1-2, with D possibly TRBD1 on 5 matching bases. Germline loops: CDR1 MNHNS, CDR2 SASEGT. The CDR3 is 12 residues long. The V end was cut by 10 bases, the J end by 5 bases, with 14 bases between. The CDR3 nucleotides are TGTGCCACCAAGGAGGGGAATTATGGCTACACCTTC. This gives the protein CATKEGNYGYTF.

V gene TRBV20-1 combines with J gene TRBJ1-5; D may be TRBD1 (6 bases). Deletions cut 0 bases from V and 3 bases from J, with 15 bases between. CDR1 and CDR2 from the germline V gene are DFQATT and SNEGSKA (reference sequence). The CDR3 has 16 residues. CDR3 DNA: TGCAGTGCTAGAGATATATCAGGACAGAACAATCAGCCCCAGCATTTT. Amino acids: CSARDISGQNNQPQHF.

This clonotype was seen only once. J is TRBJ1-6 and V is TRBV5-1; D is unresolved. V lost 0 bases, J lost 6 bases, and 7 bases lay in between. CDR3 size: 14 residues. Germline lookup yields CDR1 SGHRS and CDR2 YFSETQ. DNA for the CDR3: TGCGCCAGCAGCTTGGGGACGCTTAATTCACCCCTCCACTTT. Translated: CASSLGTLNSPLHF.

This clonotype showed up just a few times. The chain links TRBV10-2 to TRBJ2-7, with D possibly being TRBD2 (6 bases). In germline, CDR1 is WSHSY, CDR2 SAAADI. The CDR3 runs to 15 residues. Trimming shortened V by 2 bases and J by 6 bases, and 17 bases separated the two germline ends. The DNA for the CDR3 is TGCGCCAGCAGTGAGATACGGGAGAATCGACGCGAGCAGTACTTC. Translating gives CASSEIRENRREQYF.

By proportion, this clonotype is medium-sized (0.01 to 0.1%). A junction end diverges from the germline sequence, so it may reflect a read error. The V and J genes are TRBV20-1 and TRBJ1-4; no firm D call. This CDR3 is 12 amino acids long. The germline V gene encodes CDR1 DFQATT and CDR2 SNEGSKA (reference sequence). CDR3: CSVRVPPLKTLF. As DNA, the CDR3 is TGCAGTGTAAGGGTCCCCCCATTAAAAACTCTTTTT.

This clonotype was seen more than once but under ten times. The genes are TRBV20-1 and TRBJ1-5; D might be TRBD1 (5 bases). The germline CDR1 and CDR2 sequences are DFQATT and SNEGSKA (reference sequence). The CDR3 loop spans 14 amino acids. The V and J ends lost 5 bases and 1 base respectively, with 12 bases between them. CDR3 sequence: CSAGRQGSNQPQHF. The CDR3 coding sequence is TGCAGTGCTGGGCGGCAGGGAAGCAATCAGCCCCAGCATTTT.

This clonotype was seen a handful of times. V and J are TRBV25-1 and TRBJ1-1; a weak D match, TRBD1 (5 bases). Trimming left V 7 bases short and J 1 base short, with 13 bases between. The CDR3 is 14 amino acids. Germline V gene lookup returns CDR1 MGHDK and CDR2 SYGVNS. Here the CDR3 reads CASKSWTSNTEAFF. CDR3 in DNA: TGTGCCAGCAAATCCTGGACATCGAACACTGAAGCTTTCTTT.

There are a few counts of this clonotype. V gene TRBV7-2 combines with J gene TRBJ2-3; 13 bases align to TRBD2. The CDR3 extends over 18 amino acids. Trimming at V came to 5 bases and at J to 0 bases, leaving 8 bases not matched to a gene. In germline, CDR1 is SGHTA, CDR2 FQGNSA. Here the CDR3 reads CASSPGLAGPPSTDTQYF. CDR3 in DNA: TGTGCCAGCAGCCCGGGACTAGCGGGGCCACCAAGCACAGATACGCAGTATTTT.

The rearrangement uses TRBV27 and TRBJ1-2; D is perhaps TRBD1 (5 bases). The V gene's germline CDR1 is MNHEY and CDR2 SMNVEV (reference sequence). CDR3 size: 13 residues. The V end lost 5 bases, the J end lost 2 bases, and 9 bases lay between the germline ends. This chain's CDR3 is CASSLTVNYGYTF. The CDR3, as DNA: TGTGCCAGCAGTCTGACAGTGAACTATGGCTACACCTTC.

The chain has TRBV24-1 and TRBJ2-3; D not certain. V shed 1 base and J shed 5 bases, with 6 bases lying between them. Germline V gene sequence: CDR1 KGHDR, CDR2 SFDVKD. This CDR3 region has 13 residues. In DNA, the CDR3 is TGTGCCACCAGTGATTTTCTGATAGATACGCAGTATTTT. The encoded protein is CATSDFLIDTQYF.

Only a few counts were recorded for this clonotype. The chain uses TRBV20-1 and TRBJ1-2, with TRBD1 matching over 7 bases. Germline CDR1 is DFQATT and CDR2 is SNEGSKA (reference sequence). CDR3 size: 16 residues. The J segment lost 5 bases and the V segment lost 6 bases, leaving 18 bases of the junction unmatched. DNA for the CDR3: TGCAGTGCCATAGGGGTAGACAGGGATATTGGGTATGGCTACACCTTC. Translation: CSAIGVDRDIGYGYTF.

The rearrangement links TRBV5-1 to TRBJ1-2; 9 bases align to TRBD1. The CDR3 runs 15 residues. Trimming cost V 2 bases and J 2 bases; bases outside gene matches: 4. CDR1 and CDR2 (germline): SGHRS, YFSETQ. CDR3 DNA: TGCGCCAGCAGCTTTTCCGGGACAGGGAACTATGGCTACACCTTC. Amino acids: CASSFSGTGNYGYTF.

This chain connects TRBV7-8 to TRBJ2-2; D possibly corresponds to TRBD1 (5 bases). Trimming removed 4 bases at V and 6 bases at J, with 15 bases between. Germline values: CDR1 SGHVS, CDR2 FQNEAQ. The CDR3 covers 15 residues. The CDR3 sequence: CASSSFSGYPGELFF. CDR3 nucleotides: TGTGCCAGCAGCTCATTTTCAGGGTATCCCGGGGAGCTGTTTTTT.

This clonotype was observed a few times. This chain links TRBV19 with TRBJ2-3; unclear D gene. Trimming removed 0 bases at V and 6 bases at J, with 13 bases between. CDR1 and CDR2 (germline): LNHDA, SQIVND (reference sequence). This CDR3 is built from 15 residues. The CDR3 reads CASSIDLSRMDTQYF. CDR3 sequence (DNA): TGTGCCAGTAGTATAGATCTGAGTCGGATGGATACGCAGTATTTT.

The J gene is TRBJ1-1, the V gene TRBV2; 9 bases agree with TRBD1. The CDR3 totals 14 residues. The junction had 6 bases not matched to a gene; V was cut back by 9 bases and J by 1 base. Germline assignment: CDR1 SNHLY and CDR2 FYNNEI. The CDR3 is CARQTQGANTEAFF. CDR3 coding DNA: TGTGCCAGGCAGACACAGGGGGCGAACACTGAAGCTTTCTTT.

In its sample, this clonotype ranks as medium-sized. The chain couples TRBV28 to TRBJ2-1; TRBD2 agrees at 7 bases. The CDR3 sequence is 13 residues long. V lost 5 bases and J lost 15; bases outside the gene matches: 13. Germline V gene sequence: CDR1 MDHEN, CDR2 SYDVKM. The CDR3 bases are TGTGCCAGCAGTCCGAGGCTGACGCGGGAGTTGTTCTTC. Its translation is CASSPRLTRELFF.

By share, this clonotype counts as medium-sized (0.01 to 0.1%). The rearrangement joins TRBV20-1 to TRBJ2-5, with D perhaps matching TRBD2 (6 bases). The V and J ends lost 0 bases and 1 base respectively, with 12 bases between them. Germline V gives CDR1 DFQATT, CDR2 SNEGSKA (reference sequence). This CDR3 comprises 15 residues. The CDR3, as DNA: TGCAGTGCTAGAGATTTCGGGGGACTCCAAGAGACCCAGTACTTC. Its protein is CSARDFGGLQETQYF.

This chain joins TRBV5-1 and TRBJ2-3, with 8 nucleotides matching TRBD2. V trimming: 5 bases; J trimming: 2 bases; junction bases outside the gene matches: 4. Germline CDR1 SGHRS, CDR2 YFSETQ. There are 14 residues in the CDR3. The DNA of the CDR3 is TGCGCCAGCAGTCCCGGGGGGGACACAGATACGCAGTATTTT. Protein sequence: CASSPGGDTDTQYF.

J is TRBJ2-1 and V is TRBV11-1, with D maybe TRBD2 (5 bases). The CDR3 spans 15 residues. With 2 bases removed from V and 1 base from J, the gap between germline ends came to 9 bases. Germline values: CDR1 SGHAT, CDR2 FQDESV (reference sequence). CDR3 coding DNA: TGTGCCAGCAGCTTAAGTCGGGATTCCTACAATGAGCAGTTCTTC. Translated, it gives CASSLSRDSYNEQFF.

The rearrangement joins TRBV18 to TRBJ1-1; D is perhaps TRBD1 (5 bases). Germline CDR1 reads KGHSH; CDR2 reads LQKENI. Trimming left V 4 bases short and J 3 bases short, with 15 bases between. The CDR3 spans 15 residues. The chain's CDR3 is CASSRDSGGYTEAFF. CDR3 DNA sequence: TGTGCCAGCTCACGTGACAGTGGGGGTTACACTGAAGCTTTCTTT.

The rearrangement uses TRBV10-3 and TRBJ2-7; 9 nucleotides line up with TRBD1. The V gene's germline CDR1 is ENHRY and CDR2 SYGVKD. With 8 bases clipped from V and 1 base from J, the junction kept 3 bases outside the gene matches. The CDR3 is made up of 13 amino acids. CDR3 protein: CAIGTGLSYEQYF. CDR3 DNA: TGTGCCATCGGGACAGGGCTGTCCTACGAGCAGTACTTC.

There are a few counts of this clonotype. V and J are TRBV20-1 and TRBJ1-5; possibly TRBD1 for D (6 bases). CDR1 DFQATT and CDR2 SNEGSKA come from the germline V gene (reference sequence). V gave up 3 bases and J gave up 2 bases, with 17 bases separating them. The CDR3 has 16 amino acids. The CDR3 is CSARKGGIAGNQPQHF. Here the CDR3 DNA reads TGCAGTGCTAGGAAGGGGGGAATTGCGGGCAATCAGCCCCAGCATTTT.

This clonotype was picked up a small number of times. The genes are TRBV6-2 or TRBV6-3 and TRBJ2-7; D is perhaps TRBD2 (6 bases). With 4 bases removed from V and 6 bases from J, the gap between germline ends came to 13 bases. The germline V gene encodes CDR1 MNHEY and CDR2 SVGEGT. This CDR3 has 13 residues. Written as DNA, the CDR3 is TGTGCCAGCAGTTCGGACTATTCTCGCGAGCAGTACTTC. Protein: CASSSDYSREQYF.